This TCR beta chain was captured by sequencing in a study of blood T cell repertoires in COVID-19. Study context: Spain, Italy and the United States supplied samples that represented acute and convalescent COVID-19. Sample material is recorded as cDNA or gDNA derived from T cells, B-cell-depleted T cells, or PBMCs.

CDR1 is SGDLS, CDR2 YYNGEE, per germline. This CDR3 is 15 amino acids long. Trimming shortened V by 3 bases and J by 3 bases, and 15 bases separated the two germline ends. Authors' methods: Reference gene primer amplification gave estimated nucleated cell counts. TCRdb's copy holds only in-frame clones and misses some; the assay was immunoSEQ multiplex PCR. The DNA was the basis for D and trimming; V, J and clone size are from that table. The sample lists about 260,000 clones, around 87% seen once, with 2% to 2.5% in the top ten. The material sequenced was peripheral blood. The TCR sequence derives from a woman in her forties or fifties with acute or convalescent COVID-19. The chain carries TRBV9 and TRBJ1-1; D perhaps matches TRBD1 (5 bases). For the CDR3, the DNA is TGTGCCAGCAGCGGGAGCGGGGGTTCGTACACTGAAGCTTTCTTT. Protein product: CASSGSGGSYTEAFF.